These T cell receptor beta chains were read from a single sample in a study of T cells after yellow fever vaccination. Using its own MiXCR run on the 5' RACE reads, TCRdb lists one record per CDR3 protein. The sample includes hundreds of thousands of distinct CDR3 sequences, 12% of them seen just once. Sequencing used CD4+ T cells sorted from PBMCs, obtained 15 days after the yellow fever booster vaccination. The receptors were gathered from a young man who received the YFV17D yellow fever vaccine. Each CDR3 is given with its conserved first and last residue. A D gene is named only where the DNA matches it firmly. Only some rows state a clone size, as once, few, many or a class for expanded clones.

cdr3_nt: TGCGCCAGCAGCCAAGATCTTACAGGACAGAACACTGAAGCTTTCTTT
cdr3_aa: CASSQDLTGQNTEAFF
v_call: TRBV4-3
d_call: -
j_call: TRBJ1-1
clone_size: few

cdr3_nt: TGTGCCAGCAGTGGGACAGGGAGATATGAAAAACTGTTTTTT
cdr3_aa: CASSGTGRYEKLFF
v_call: TRBV27
d_call: TRBD1
j_call: TRBJ1-4
clone_size: many

cdr3_nt: TGCAGCGTTGAAGTGAGCGGGGGGGGCCAAGGTACGCAGTATTTT
cdr3_aa: CSVEVSGGGQGTQYF
v_call: TRBV29-1
d_call: TRBD2
j_call: TRBJ2-3
clone_size: few

cdr3_nt: TGTGCCAGCAGCTTAGCTTGGACAGGGTTGAATGAGCAGTTCTTC
cdr3_aa: CASSLAWTGLNEQFF
v_call: TRBV7-9
d_call: TRBD1
j_call: TRBJ2-1
clone_size: -

cdr3_nt: TGCAGTGCCGCTACCCCCGGGGACGTCACAGATACGCAGTATTTT
cdr3_aa: CSAATPGDVTDTQYF
v_call: TRBV20-1
d_call: -
j_call: TRBJ2-3
clone_size: many

cdr3_nt: TGTGCCAGCAGCTTAGGACCCCTCGACTCGACCCAGTACTTC
cdr3_aa: CASSLGPLDSTQYF
v_call: TRBV7-2
d_call: -
j_call: TRBJ2-5
clone_size: few

cdr3_nt: TGCAGTGCTGGCCCGGACGGAACCTACGAGCAGTACTTC
cdr3_aa: CSAGPDGTYEQYF
v_call: TRBV20-1
d_call: -
j_call: TRBJ2-7
clone_size: few

cdr3_nt: TGTGCCAGCTGGAGGGGGAGCTATGGCTACACCTTC
cdr3_aa: CASWRGSYGYTF
v_call: TRBV6-5
d_call: -
j_call: TRBJ1-2
clone_size: -

cdr3_nt: TGTGCCAGCAGTTTCCTAGTCCGGGACACCGATAACTATGGCTACACCTTC
cdr3_aa: CASSFLVRDTDNYGYTF
v_call: TRBV12-3/TRBV12-4
d_call: -
j_call: TRBJ1-2
clone_size: few

cdr3_nt: TGTGCCAGCAGTTATGACAGGGCCCCATATGGCTACACCTTC
cdr3_aa: CASSYDRAPYGYTF
v_call: TRBV6-5
d_call: TRBD1
j_call: TRBJ1-2
clone_size: few

cdr3_nt: TGCAGTGCTAGAGGTGACAGGGGAGGTTTAGAGACCCAGTACTTC
cdr3_aa: CSARGDRGGLETQYF
v_call: TRBV20-1
d_call: TRBD1
j_call: TRBJ2-5
clone_size: -

cdr3_nt: TGCAGCGGGGCCGGACCCTCCTACGAGCAGTACTTC
cdr3_aa: CSGAGPSYEQYF
v_call: TRBV29-1
d_call: -
j_call: TRBJ2-7
clone_size: -

cdr3_nt: TGCGCCAGCAGCGAGCAGTCGGCGCAGCCAGAGACCCAGTACTTC
cdr3_aa: CASSEQSAQPETQYF
v_call: TRBV5-1
d_call: -
j_call: TRBJ2-5
clone_size: many

cdr3_nt: TGCAGTGCTGAACAGGGGGCGCGAGGCTACACCTTC
cdr3_aa: CSAEQGARGYTF
v_call: TRBV20-1
d_call: TRBD1
j_call: TRBJ1-2
clone_size: few

cdr3_nt: TGTGCCAGCAGTGAAGTCTATGCCGGTCAGCCCCAGCATTTT
cdr3_aa: CASSEVYAGQPQHF
v_call: TRBV6-1
d_call: -
j_call: TRBJ1-5
clone_size: few

cdr3_nt: TGCGCCAGCAGCTTGGGCAGGGGGACATCCCAGGACATTCAGTACTTC
cdr3_aa: CASSLGRGTSQDIQYF
v_call: TRBV5-1
d_call: TRBD1
j_call: TRBJ2-4
clone_size: many

cdr3_nt: TGTGCCAGCAGAACGGGACAGGGGGGATTTCAGCCCCAGCATTTT
cdr3_aa: CASRTGQGGFQPQHF
v_call: TRBV12-3/TRBV12-4
d_call: TRBD1
j_call: TRBJ1-5
clone_size: few

cdr3_nt: TGTGCCAGCAGCCAAGATTTTGGACTACCAACAAGATTGACCCAGTACTTC
cdr3_aa: CASSQDFGLPTRLTQYF
v_call: TRBV3-1
d_call: -
j_call: TRBJ2-5
clone_size: few

cdr3_nt: TGTGCCAGCAGTTTAACTTTTACCTGGGCCAACACCGGGGAGCTGTTTTTT
cdr3_aa: CASSLTFTWANTGELFF
v_call: TRBV27
d_call: -
j_call: TRBJ2-2
clone_size: -

cdr3_nt: TGTGCCAGCAGCTTAGGGGCGGTACTAGGAGCTTTCTTT
cdr3_aa: CASSLGAVLGAFF
v_call: TRBV7-9
d_call: -
j_call: TRBJ1-1
clone_size: -

cdr3_nt: TGTGCCAGCAACCTCGGACAGACCTACAATGAGCAGTTCTTC
cdr3_aa: CASNLGQTYNEQFF
v_call: TRBV6-2/TRBV6-3
d_call: -
j_call: TRBJ2-1
clone_size: few

cdr3_nt: TGCGCCAGCAGCCCACGTTCGGGACAGTTCAATGAGCAGTTCTTC
cdr3_aa: CASSPRSGQFNEQFF
v_call: TRBV5-1
d_call: TRBD1
j_call: TRBJ2-1
clone_size: few

cdr3_nt: TGTGCCAGCAGTGAAACGGGGGGGGCGTACAATGAGCAGTTCTTC
cdr3_aa: CASSETGGAYNEQFF
v_call: TRBV25-1
d_call: TRBD2
j_call: TRBJ2-1
clone_size: -

cdr3_nt: TGTGCCAGCAGCCCAGGGGCCGGCGGGACGCAGTATTTT
cdr3_aa: CASSPGAGGTQYF
v_call: TRBV7-3
d_call: -
j_call: TRBJ2-3
clone_size: -

cdr3_nt: TGTGCCAGCAATAGGGAAGATCAGCCCCAGCATTTT
cdr3_aa: CASNREDQPQHF
v_call: TRBV12-3/TRBV12-4
d_call: -
j_call: TRBJ1-5
clone_size: -

cdr3_nt: TGTGCCATCAGTGAGTCCTACGTTGAAACTGAAGCTTTCTTT
cdr3_aa: CAISESYVETEAFF
v_call: TRBV10-3
d_call: -
j_call: TRBJ1-1
clone_size: few

cdr3_nt: TGTGCCAGCAGTTACGACGGACGGAATTATGGCTACACCTTC
cdr3_aa: CASSYDGRNYGYTF
v_call: TRBV6-5
d_call: -
j_call: TRBJ1-2
clone_size: -

cdr3_nt: TGTGCCAGCAGCAGCTGGGGGGGTGAGCAGTTCTTC
cdr3_aa: CASSSWGGEQFF
v_call: TRBV21-1
d_call: -
j_call: TRBJ2-1
clone_size: -

cdr3_nt: TGTGCCAGCAGTTTAAATGGCTTTTCGGAAAAACTGTTTTTT
cdr3_aa: CASSLNGFSEKLFF
v_call: TRBV28
d_call: -
j_call: TRBJ1-4
clone_size: -

cdr3_nt: TGTGCCAGTACAGGGGGCCGGGACACTGAAGCTTTCTTT
cdr3_aa: CASTGGRDTEAFF
v_call: TRBV6-1
d_call: TRBD1
j_call: TRBJ1-1
clone_size: -

cdr3_nt: TGTGCCATCAGGGGGGACAGGTCCGGGGAGACCCAGTACTTC
cdr3_aa: CAIRGDRSGETQYF
v_call: TRBV10-3
d_call: TRBD1
j_call: TRBJ2-5
clone_size: -

cdr3_nt: TGTGCCAGCAGCTTAACCGGGACAGGGTTGAACACTGAAGCTTTCTTT
cdr3_aa: CASSLTGTGLNTEAFF
v_call: TRBV5-4
d_call: TRBD1
j_call: TRBJ1-1
clone_size: -